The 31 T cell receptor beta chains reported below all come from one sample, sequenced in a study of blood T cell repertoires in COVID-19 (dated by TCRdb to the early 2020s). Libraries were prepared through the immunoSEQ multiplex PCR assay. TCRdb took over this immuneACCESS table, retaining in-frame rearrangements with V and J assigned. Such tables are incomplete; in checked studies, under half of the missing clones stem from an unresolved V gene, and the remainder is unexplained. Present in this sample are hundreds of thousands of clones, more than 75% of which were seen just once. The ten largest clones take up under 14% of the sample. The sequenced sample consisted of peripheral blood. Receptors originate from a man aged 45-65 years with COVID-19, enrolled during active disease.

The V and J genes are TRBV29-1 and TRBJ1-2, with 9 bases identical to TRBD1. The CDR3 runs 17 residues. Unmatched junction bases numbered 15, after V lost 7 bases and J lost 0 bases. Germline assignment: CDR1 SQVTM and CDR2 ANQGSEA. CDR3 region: CSGNRGRPFWSNYGYTF. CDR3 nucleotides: TGCAGCGGGAACAGGGGGCGGCCCTTCTGGTCTAACTATGGCTACACCTTC.

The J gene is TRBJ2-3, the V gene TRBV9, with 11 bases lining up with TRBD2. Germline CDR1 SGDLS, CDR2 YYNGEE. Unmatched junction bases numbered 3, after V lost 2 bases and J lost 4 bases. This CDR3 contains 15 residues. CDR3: CASSVGTSGSDTQYF. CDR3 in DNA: TGTGCCAGCAGCGTTGGGACTAGCGGATCAGATACGCAGTATTTT.

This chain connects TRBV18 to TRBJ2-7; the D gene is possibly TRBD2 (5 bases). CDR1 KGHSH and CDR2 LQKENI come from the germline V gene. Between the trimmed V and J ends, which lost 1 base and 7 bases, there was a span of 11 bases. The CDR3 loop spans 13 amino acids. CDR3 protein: CASSPRTREEQYF. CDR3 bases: TGTGCCAGCTCACCACGGACGAGGGAGGAGCAGTACTTC.

CDR3 amino acids: CASSYAWDRGYEQYF. CDR3 in DNA: TGTGCCAGTAGTTACGCTTGGGACAGGGGGTACGAGCAGTACTTC. The chain has TRBV19 and TRBJ2-7, with 11 bases that match TRBD1. Germline lookup yields CDR1 LNHDA and CDR2 SQIVND (reference sequence). V shed 5 bases and J 4 bases; nucleotides not matched to a gene: 7. The CDR3 runs 15 residues.

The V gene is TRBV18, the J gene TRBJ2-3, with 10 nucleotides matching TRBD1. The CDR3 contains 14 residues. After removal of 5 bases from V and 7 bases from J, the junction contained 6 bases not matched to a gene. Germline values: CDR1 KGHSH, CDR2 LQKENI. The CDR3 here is CASSKGQGINTQYF. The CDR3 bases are TGTGCCAGCTCAAAGGGACAGGGGATAAATACGCAGTATTTT.

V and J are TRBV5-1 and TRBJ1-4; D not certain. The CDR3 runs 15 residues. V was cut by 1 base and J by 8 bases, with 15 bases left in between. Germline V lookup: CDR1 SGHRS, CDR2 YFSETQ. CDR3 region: CASSLYRGIEEKLFF. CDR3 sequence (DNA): TGCGCCAGCAGCTTGTATCGGGGAATAGAAGAAAAACTGTTTTTT. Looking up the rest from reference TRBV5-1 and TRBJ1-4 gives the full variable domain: KAGVTQTPRYLIKTRGQQVTLSCSPISGHRSVSWYQQTPGQGLQFLFEYFSETQRNKGNFPGRFSGRQFSNSRSEMNVSTLELGDSALYLCASSLYRGIEEKLFFGSGTQLSVL.

The CDR3 reads CASSPGGGGLETQYF. The CDR3 bases are TGTGCCAGCAGCCCCGGGGGCGGGGGGCTGGAGACCCAGTACTTC. This chain joins TRBV4-2 and TRBJ2-5; 8 bases are a match to TRBD2. With 4 bases clipped from V and 5 bases from J, the junction kept 9 bases outside the gene matches. Germline V gives CDR1 LGHNA, CDR2 YNFKEQ. The CDR3 is made up of 15 amino acids.

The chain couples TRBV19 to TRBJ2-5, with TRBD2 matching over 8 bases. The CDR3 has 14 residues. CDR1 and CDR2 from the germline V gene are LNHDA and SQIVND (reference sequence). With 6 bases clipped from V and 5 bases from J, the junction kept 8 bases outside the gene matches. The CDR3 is CASRTGGPGETQYF. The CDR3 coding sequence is TGTGCCAGTAGAACGGGGGGGCCTGGGGAGACCCAGTACTTC.

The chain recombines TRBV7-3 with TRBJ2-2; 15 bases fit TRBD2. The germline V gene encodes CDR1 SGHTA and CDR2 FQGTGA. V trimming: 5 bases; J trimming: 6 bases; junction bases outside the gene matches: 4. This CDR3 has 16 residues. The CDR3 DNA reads TGTGCCAGCAGCCGGACTAGCGGGAGGGCCGCCGGGGAGCTGTTTTTT. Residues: CASSRTSGRAAGELFF.

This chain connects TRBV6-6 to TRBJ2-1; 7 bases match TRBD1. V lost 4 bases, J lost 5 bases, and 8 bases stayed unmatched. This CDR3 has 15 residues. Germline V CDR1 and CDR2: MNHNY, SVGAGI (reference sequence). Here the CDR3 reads CASSLWDSKNNEQFF. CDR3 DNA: TGTGCCAGCAGTTTATGGGACAGTAAGAACAATGAGCAGTTCTTC.

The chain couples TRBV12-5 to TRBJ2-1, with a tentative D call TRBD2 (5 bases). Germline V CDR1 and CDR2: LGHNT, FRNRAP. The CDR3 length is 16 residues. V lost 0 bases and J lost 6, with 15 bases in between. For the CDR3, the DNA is TGTGCTAGTGGTTTGGTACATCCGGGGTCCGCCAATGAGCAGTTCTTC. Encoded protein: CASGLVHPGSANEQFF.

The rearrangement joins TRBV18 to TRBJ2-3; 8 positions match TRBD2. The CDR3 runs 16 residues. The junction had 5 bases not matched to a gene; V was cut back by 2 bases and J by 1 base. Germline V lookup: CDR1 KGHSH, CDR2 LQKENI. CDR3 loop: CASSPRASGRTDTQYF. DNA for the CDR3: TGTGCCAGCTCACCAAGGGCTAGCGGGCGCACAGATACGCAGTATTTT. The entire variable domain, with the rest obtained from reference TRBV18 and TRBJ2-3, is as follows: NAGVMQNPRHLVRRRGQEARLRCSPMKGHSHVYWYRQLPEEGLKFMVYLQKENIIDESGMPKERFSAEFPKEGPSILRIQQVVRGDSAAYFCASSPRASGRTDTQYFGPGTRLTVL.

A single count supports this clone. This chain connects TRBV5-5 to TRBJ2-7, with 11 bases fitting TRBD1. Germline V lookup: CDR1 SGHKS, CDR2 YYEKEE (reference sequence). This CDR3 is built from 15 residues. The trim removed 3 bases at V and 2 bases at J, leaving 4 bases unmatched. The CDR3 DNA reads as TGTGCCAGCAGCTACGGGACAGGGGGGGCCTACGAGCAGTACTTC. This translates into CASSYGTGGAYEQYF. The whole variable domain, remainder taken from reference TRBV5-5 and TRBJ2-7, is DAGVTQSPTHLIKTRGQQVTLRCSPISGHKSVSWYQQVLGQGPQFIFQYYEKEERGRGNFPDRFSARQFPNYSSELNVNALLLGDSALYLCASSYGTGGAYEQYFGPGTRLTVT.

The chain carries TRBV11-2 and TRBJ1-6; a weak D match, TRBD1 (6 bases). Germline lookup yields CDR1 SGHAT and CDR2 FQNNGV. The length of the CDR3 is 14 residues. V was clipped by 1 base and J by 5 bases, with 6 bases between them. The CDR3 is CASSLGTDNSPLHF. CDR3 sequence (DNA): TGTGCCAGCAGCTTAGGGACAGATAATTCACCCCTCCACTTT.

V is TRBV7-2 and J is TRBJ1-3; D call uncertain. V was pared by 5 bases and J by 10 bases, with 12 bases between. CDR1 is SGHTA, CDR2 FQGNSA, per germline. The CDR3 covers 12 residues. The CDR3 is CASSQEQDTIYF. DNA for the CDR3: TGTGCCAGCAGCCAAGAGCAGGATACCATATATTTT.

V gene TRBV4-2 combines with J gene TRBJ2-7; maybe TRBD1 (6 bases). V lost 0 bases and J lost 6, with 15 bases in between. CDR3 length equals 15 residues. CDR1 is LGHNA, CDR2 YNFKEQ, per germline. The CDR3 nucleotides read TGTGCCAGCAGCCAAGATCCTTCACAGGGTGGCGAGCAGTACTTC. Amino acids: CASSQDPSQGGEQYF.

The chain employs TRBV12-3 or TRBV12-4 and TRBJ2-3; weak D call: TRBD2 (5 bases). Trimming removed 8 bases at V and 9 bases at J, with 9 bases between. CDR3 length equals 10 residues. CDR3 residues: CASAGVTQYF. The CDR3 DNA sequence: TGTGCCAGCGCGGGCGTGACGCAGTATTTT.

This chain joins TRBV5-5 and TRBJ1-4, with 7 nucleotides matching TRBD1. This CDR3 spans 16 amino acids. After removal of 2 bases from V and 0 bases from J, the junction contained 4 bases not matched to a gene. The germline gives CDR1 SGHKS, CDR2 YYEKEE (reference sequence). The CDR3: CASSFTGTATNEKLFF. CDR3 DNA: TGTGCCAGCAGCTTTACAGGGACAGCAACTAATGAAAAACTGTTTTTT. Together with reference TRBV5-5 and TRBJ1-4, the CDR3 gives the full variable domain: DAGVTQSPTHLIKTRGQQVTLRCSPISGHKSVSWYQQVLGQGPQFIFQYYEKEERGRGNFPDRFSARQFPNYSSELNVNALLLGDSALYLCASSFTGTATNEKLFFGSGTQLSVL.

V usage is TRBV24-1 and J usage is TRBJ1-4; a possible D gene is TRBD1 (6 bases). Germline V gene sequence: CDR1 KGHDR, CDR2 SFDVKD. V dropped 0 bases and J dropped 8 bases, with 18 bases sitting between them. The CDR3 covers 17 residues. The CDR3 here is CATSDLPWEFQGEKLFF. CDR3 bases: TGTGCCACCAGTGATTTGCCTTGGGAGTTTCAGGGGGAAAAACTGTTTTTT.

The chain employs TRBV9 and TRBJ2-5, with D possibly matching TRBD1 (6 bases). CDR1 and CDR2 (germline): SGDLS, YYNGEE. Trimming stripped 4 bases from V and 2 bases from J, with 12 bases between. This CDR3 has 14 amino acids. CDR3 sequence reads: CASSSGQIQETQYF. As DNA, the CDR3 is TGTGCCAGCAGCTCCGGACAGATTCAAGAGACCCAGTACTTC.

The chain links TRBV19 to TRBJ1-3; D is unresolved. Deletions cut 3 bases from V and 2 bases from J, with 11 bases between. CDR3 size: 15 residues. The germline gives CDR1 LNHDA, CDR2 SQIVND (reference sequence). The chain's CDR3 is CASSIGQAPGNTIYF. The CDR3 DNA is TGTGCCAGTAGTATCGGCCAGGCTCCTGGAAACACCATATATTTT.

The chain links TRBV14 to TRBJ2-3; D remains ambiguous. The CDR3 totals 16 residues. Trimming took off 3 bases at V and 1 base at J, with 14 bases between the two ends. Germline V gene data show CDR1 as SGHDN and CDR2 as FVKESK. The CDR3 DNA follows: TGTGCCAGCAGCCACCGAAGTTGGTCGGGCACAGATACGCAGTATTTT. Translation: CASSHRSWSGTDTQYF.

The CDR3 DNA is TGTGCCACCAGCAGAGCACCTACCTATGAGCAGTTCTTC. Its translation is CATSRAPTYEQFF. The chain has TRBV15 and TRBJ2-1; D remains ambiguous. CDR1 is LNHNV and CDR2 is YYDKDF in the germline V gene (reference sequence). The CDR3 totals 13 residues. Trimming pared 1 base from V and 8 bases from J, leaving 9 bases between.

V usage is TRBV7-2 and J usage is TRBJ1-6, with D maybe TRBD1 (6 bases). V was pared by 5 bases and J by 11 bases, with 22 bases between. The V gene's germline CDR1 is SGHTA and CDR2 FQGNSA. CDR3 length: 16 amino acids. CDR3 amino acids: CASSPSGGPRQAPLHF. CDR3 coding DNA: TGTGCCAGCAGCCCAAGCGGGGGACCGAGACAGGCACCCCTCCACTTT.

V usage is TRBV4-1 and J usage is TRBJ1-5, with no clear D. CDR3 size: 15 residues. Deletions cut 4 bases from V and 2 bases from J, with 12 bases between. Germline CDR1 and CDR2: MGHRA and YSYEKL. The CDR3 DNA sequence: TGCGCCAGCAGCCCTCTTGCAGATGGCAATCAGCCCCAGCATTTT. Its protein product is CASSPLADGNQPQHF.

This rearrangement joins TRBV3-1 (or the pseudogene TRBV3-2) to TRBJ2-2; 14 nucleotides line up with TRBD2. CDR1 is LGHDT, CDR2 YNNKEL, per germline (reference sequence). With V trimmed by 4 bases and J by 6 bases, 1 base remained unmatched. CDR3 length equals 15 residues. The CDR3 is CASSRGLAGAGELFF. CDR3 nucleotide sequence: TGTGCCAGCAGCCGGGGACTAGCGGGAGCCGGGGAGCTGTTTTTT.

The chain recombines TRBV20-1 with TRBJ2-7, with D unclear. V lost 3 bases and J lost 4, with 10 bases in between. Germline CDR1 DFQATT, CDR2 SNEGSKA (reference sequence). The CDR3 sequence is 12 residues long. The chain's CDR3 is CSASGWAYEQYF. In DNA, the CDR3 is TGCAGTGCTAGTGGTTGGGCGTACGAGCAGTACTTC.

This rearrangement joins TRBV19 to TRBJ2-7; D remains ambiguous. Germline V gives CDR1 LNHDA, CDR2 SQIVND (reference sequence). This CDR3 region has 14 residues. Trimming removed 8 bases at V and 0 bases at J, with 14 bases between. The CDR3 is CASSIGEASYEQYF. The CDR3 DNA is TGTGCCAGTTCTATAGGTGAAGCCTCCTACGAGCAGTACTTC.

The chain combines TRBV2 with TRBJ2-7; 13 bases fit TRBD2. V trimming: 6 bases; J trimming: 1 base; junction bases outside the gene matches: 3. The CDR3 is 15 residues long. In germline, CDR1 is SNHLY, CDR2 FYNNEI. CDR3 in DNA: TGTGCCAGCAGACAGGGACTAGCGGGATCCTACGAGCAGTACTTC. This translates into CASRQGLAGSYEQYF.

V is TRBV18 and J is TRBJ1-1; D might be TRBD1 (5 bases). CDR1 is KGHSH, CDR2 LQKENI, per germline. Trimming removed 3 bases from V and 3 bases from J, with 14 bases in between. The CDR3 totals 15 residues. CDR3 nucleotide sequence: TGTGCCAGCTCACCCCGGGGTACGGGGGACACTGAAGCTTTCTTT. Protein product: CASSPRGTGDTEAFF.

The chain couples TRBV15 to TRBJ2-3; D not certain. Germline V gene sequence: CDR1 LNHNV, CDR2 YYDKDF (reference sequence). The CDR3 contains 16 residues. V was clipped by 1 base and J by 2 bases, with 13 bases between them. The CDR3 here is CATSRGAQLNTDTQYF. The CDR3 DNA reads TGTGCCACCAGCAGAGGGGCTCAATTAAACACAGATACGCAGTATTTT.